Listed here are 16 T cell receptor beta chains from one sample, sequenced in a study of PD-L1 blockade in urothelial cancer. Some clones are missing from TCRdb's copy, which holds only in-frame ones; the method was immunoSEQ multiplex PCR. The sample lists 30,000 to 35,000 clones; 84% were seen once. Time point of the sample: pretreatment peripheral blood. This specimen was PBMCs, taken around atezolizumab (anti-PD-L1) treatment. These receptors were obtained from a man between 60 and 70 years old with urothelial cancer.

The genes are TRBV15 and TRBJ2-7, with 7 bases fitting TRBD2. The V segment lost 1 base and the J segment 9 bases; nucleotides outside the gene matches: 15. In germline, CDR1 is LNHNV, CDR2 YYDKDF (reference sequence). This CDR3 has 16 amino acids. The CDR3 nucleotides are TGTGCCACCAGCAGAGGGGGGGGACTAAGGAGAGGCGTGCAGTACTTC. Its translation: CATSRGGGLRRGVQYF.

J is TRBJ1-4 and V is TRBV7-2; TRBD1 agrees at 7 bases. There are 14 residues in the CDR3. Germline trimming cut 3 bases from V and 2 bases from J; bases unmatched to any gene: 0. Germline V gene data show CDR1 as SGHTA and CDR2 as FQGNSA. The CDR3 DNA follows: TGTGCCAGCAGCTTGACAGGGACTAATGAAAAACTGTTTTTT. This encodes CASSLTGTNEKLFF.

The V call is TRBV2, the J call TRBJ2-3; TRBD1 matches 7 bases. Germline V lookup: CDR1 SNHLY, CDR2 FYNNEI. This CDR3 region has 14 residues. Germline trimming cut 5 bases from V and 0 bases from J; bases unmatched to any gene: 2. The CDR3 DNA follows: TGTGCCAGCAGTTGGGACAGTAGCACAGATACGCAGTATTTT. It specifies CASSWDSSTDTQYF.

This sequence joins TRBV5-1 and TRBJ1-2; weak D call: TRBD1 (6 bases). Per germline, CDR1 SGHRS and CDR2 YFSETQ. The CDR3 totals 14 residues. V was pared by 0 bases and J by 4 bases, with 10 bases between. The CDR3, as DNA: TGCGCCAGCAGCTTGGGACAGGCCGGCTATGGCTACACCTTC. Translating gives CASSLGQAGYGYTF.

J is TRBJ2-1 and V is TRBV15; no clear D gene. CDR1 and CDR2 (germline): LNHNV, YYDKDF (reference sequence). The CDR3 is made up of 16 amino acids. Trimming took off 0 bases at V and 0 bases at J, with 9 bases between the two ends. CDR3 nucleotide sequence: TGTGCCACCAGCAGAGACAGGCAGAGCTCCTACAATGAGCAGTTCTTC. It encodes CATSRDRQSSYNEQFF.

The CDR3 is CASSPYSRDLQETQYF. In DNA, the CDR3 is TGTGCCAGCTCACCGTACAGCCGGGACTTACAAGAGACCCAGTACTTC. V usage is TRBV18 and J usage is TRBJ2-5, with D perhaps matching TRBD2 (6 bases). The CDR3 is 16 residues long. CDR1 and CDR2 from the germline V gene are KGHSH and LQKENI. The V end was cut by 3 bases, the J end by 2 bases, with 16 bases between.

Here the CDR3 reads CSVETGAGFYGYTF. Written as DNA, the CDR3 is TGCAGCGTTGAAACAGGGGCGGGTTTCTATGGCTACACCTTC. This sequence joins TRBV29-1 and TRBJ1-2, with 7 bases matching TRBD1. Germline V gene data show CDR1 as SQVTM and CDR2 as ANQGSEA. CDR3 length equals 14 residues. Trimming cost V 2 bases and J 4 bases; bases outside gene matches: 7.

The chain joins TRBV18 to TRBJ1-5, with a possible D match to TRBD1 (5 bases). The CDR3 is 13 residues long. V was shortened by 5 bases and J by 2 bases, with 7 bases between the two germline ends. Germline V CDR1 and CDR2: KGHSH, LQKENI. CDR3 loop: CASSGQRNQPQHF. The CDR3 nucleotides read TGTGCCAGCTCAGGACAACGCAATCAGCCCCAGCATTTT.

The chain carries TRBV7-8 and TRBJ2-1; D perhaps matches TRBD2 (5 bases). V lost 3 bases, J lost 9 bases, and 12 bases lay in between. CDR1 is SGHVS, CDR2 FQNEAQ, per germline. This CDR3 is built from 13 residues. For the CDR3, the DNA is TGTGCCAGCAGCTTGAGGAGCGCGGGTGAGCAGTTCTTC. It is translated as CASSLRSAGEQFF.

The V gene is TRBV30, the J gene TRBJ1-2; D unresolved. V was clipped by 0 bases and J by 0 bases, with 14 bases between them. Germline values: CDR1 GTSNPN, CDR2 SVGIG (reference sequence). This CDR3 has 16 residues. CDR3 nucleotides: TGTGCCTGGAGTGTACGGTCCCAAAACTCTAACTATGGCTACACCTTC. Residues: CAWSVRSQNSNYGYTF.

The chain has TRBV9 and TRBJ2-7; 7 bases map to TRBD2. V lost 0 bases to trimming and J lost 2 bases; unmatched junction nucleotides: 5. Germline CDR1 SGDLS, CDR2 YYNGEE. This CDR3 is built from 15 residues. In nucleotides, the CDR3 is TGTGCCAGCAGCGTAGGGGGGGGGTCTCCCTACGAGCAGTACTTC. Translation gives CASSVGGGSPYEQYF.

The rearrangement uses TRBV6-5 and TRBJ2-5; 9 bases align to TRBD1. Germline lookup yields CDR1 MNHEY and CDR2 SVGAGI. This CDR3 has 15 residues. V shed 5 bases and J 3 bases; nucleotides not matched to a gene: 7. The CDR3 sequence: CASSGRGQGEETQYF. The CDR3 coding sequence is TGTGCCAGCAGTGGCAGGGGACAGGGTGAAGAGACCCAGTACTTC.

The gene calls are TRBV7-9 and TRBJ1-2; TRBD1 agrees at 7 bases. Germline values: CDR1 SEHNR, CDR2 FQNEAQ (reference sequence). The CDR3 has 12 amino acids. V lost 1 base to trimming and J lost 8 bases; unmatched junction nucleotides: 1. The CDR3 protein is CASSLGTGGYTF. The CDR3 nucleotides read TGTGCCAGCAGCTTAGGGACAGGAGGCTACACCTTC.

The chain uses TRBV7-8 and TRBJ1-1; D ambiguous. CDR1 SGHVS and CDR2 FQNEAQ come from the germline V gene. V was clipped by 4 bases and J by 5 bases, with 14 bases between them. The CDR3 length is 14 residues. CDR3: CASSSGRFATEAFF. As DNA, the CDR3 is TGTGCCAGCAGCTCAGGAAGGTTCGCGACTGAAGCTTTCTTT.

The chain combines TRBV7-3 with TRBJ1-1; 9 nucleotides align to TRBD1. The V segment lost 5 bases and the J segment 1 base; nucleotides outside the gene matches: 5. Germline V CDR1 and CDR2: SGHTA, FQGTGA. There are 15 residues in the CDR3. The CDR3 region has the DNA TGTGCCAGCAGCCAAACAGGGGGCACGAACACTGAAGCTTTCTTT. Its protein is CASSQTGGTNTEAFF.

The V and J genes are TRBV15 and TRBJ1-2; D is perhaps TRBD1 (5 bases). This CDR3 is built from 13 residues. Trimming cost V 5 bases and J 4 bases, with 11 bases left between them. Looked up from germline, CDR1 is LNHNV and CDR2 is YYDKDF (reference sequence). CDR3 DNA: TGTGCCACCAGCCGGGGGAGGGCCTATGGCTACACCTTC. Its protein product is CATSRGRAYGYTF. Full variable domain (missing parts from reference TRBV15 and TRBJ1-2): DAMVIQNPRYQVTQFGKPVTLSCSQTLNHNVMYWYQQKSSQAPKLLFHYYDKDFNNEADTPDNFQSRRPNTSFCFLDIRSPGLGDTAMYLCATSRGRAYGYTFGSGTRLTVV.